These T cell receptor beta chains were read from a single sample in a study of immune evolution from preneoplasia to lung adenocarcinoma. Assay: immunoSEQ multiplex PCR; the TCRdb copy retains only in-frame clones and omits some. Of around 16,000 clones in the sample, roughly 90% were seen once. Specimen: FFPE invasive lung adenocarcinoma tissue. The receptors originated from a person aged 65-85 years with invasive lung adenocarcinoma. Both conserved end residues are part of each CDR3.

v_gene,j_gene,CDR3aa
TRBV7-9,TRBJ2-7,CASSPTGYEQYF
TRBV28,TRBJ2-1,CASRITRGYNEQFF
TRBV7-9,TRBJ2-3,CASSLDGTATDTQYF
TRBV7-9,TRBJ2-7,CASSLEVGLDVDEQYF
TRBV18,TRBJ2-1,CASSPSPTGHSYNEQFF
TRBV5-1,TRBJ2-5,CASSLMTIPKETQYF
TRBV27,TRBJ2-7,CASSQSGGNEQYF
TRBV28,TRBJ2-4,CASSPPGGRDIQYF
TRBV7-2,TRBJ2-7,CASSLALVSYEQYF
TRBV6-6,TRBJ1-2,CASSYDGNYGYTF
TRBV28,TRBJ1-2,CASRSGALGYGYTF
TRBV10-2,TRBJ2-4,CASSDRASGGIIQYF
TRBV30,TRBJ1-2,CAIKGQGNYGYTF
TRBV18,TRBJ1-1,CASSPYGTGMNTEAFF
TRBV5-4,TRBJ1-1,CASSLRQANTEAFF
TRBV28,TRBJ2-7,CASSLNPGLGGGEQYF
TRBV30,TRBJ1-4,CAWSVRSTNEKLFF
TRBV11-2,TRBJ2-1,CASSLGATEQFF
TRBV7-2,TRBJ2-7,CASSMTTGSSYEQYF
TRBV28,TRBJ2-2,CPSGELFF
TRBV7-9,TRBJ2-1,CASSFEYRVHEQFF
TRBV15,TRBJ1-4,CATSRGPTRVTNEKLFF
TRBV5-5,TRBJ2-5,CASILSHRAPPETQYF
TRBV30,TRBJ2-1,CAWSARISRQFF
TRBV28,TRBJ1-2,CASRQTTTTGGNYGYTF
TRBV6-1,TRBJ2-2,CASSALAGDHGELFF